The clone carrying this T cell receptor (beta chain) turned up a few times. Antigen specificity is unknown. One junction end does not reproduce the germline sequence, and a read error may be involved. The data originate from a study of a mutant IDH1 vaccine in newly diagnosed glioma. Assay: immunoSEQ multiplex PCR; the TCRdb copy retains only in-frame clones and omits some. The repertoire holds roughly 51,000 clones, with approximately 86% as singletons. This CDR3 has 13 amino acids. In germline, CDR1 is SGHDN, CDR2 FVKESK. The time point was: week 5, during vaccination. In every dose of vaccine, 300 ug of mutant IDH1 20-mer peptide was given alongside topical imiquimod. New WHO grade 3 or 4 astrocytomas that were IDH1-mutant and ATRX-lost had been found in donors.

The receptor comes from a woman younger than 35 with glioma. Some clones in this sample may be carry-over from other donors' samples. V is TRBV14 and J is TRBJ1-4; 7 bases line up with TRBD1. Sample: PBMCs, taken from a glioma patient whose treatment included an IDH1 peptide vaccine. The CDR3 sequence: CASSQEGVDRKVF. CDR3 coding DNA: TGTGCCAGCAGCCAAGAGGGAGTGGACAGGAAGGTTTTT.